The clone carrying this T cell receptor (beta chain) was detected many times. Antigen: not known. This sample is drawn from a study of identical twins. Study conclusions and caveats: The more abundant beta clonotypes in cord blood had fewer insertions, and memory repertoires did not show this.

The length of the CDR3 is 16 residues. Trimming removed 0 bases from V and 5 bases from J; junction bases left unmatched: 7. Per the germline V gene, CDR1 is LGHNA and CDR2 is YNFKEQ. A universal primer binding site was introduced by template switching. The final cDNA contained unique molecular identifiers. TCRdb recomputed calls from the 5' RACE reads with MiXCR, one row per CDR3 protein. The table lists hundreds of thousands of distinct CDR3 sequences, roughly 8.6% of them singletons. The sample was also linked to a second study, of yellow fever vaccine responses in identical twins. This second study says: On the reported evidence, twins' vaccine T cell responses seemed partly convergent and partly personalized.

The sequence was collected from a woman aged 18 to 35 in good health. The specimen sequenced was memory (CD45RO+) T cells sorted from blood. V usage is TRBV4-2 and J usage is TRBJ2-3; 8 bases agree with TRBD2. CDR3: CASSQDGASGLDTQYF. CDR3 nucleotides: TGTGCCAGCAGCCAAGATGGAGCTAGCGGGTTAGATACGCAGTATTTT.